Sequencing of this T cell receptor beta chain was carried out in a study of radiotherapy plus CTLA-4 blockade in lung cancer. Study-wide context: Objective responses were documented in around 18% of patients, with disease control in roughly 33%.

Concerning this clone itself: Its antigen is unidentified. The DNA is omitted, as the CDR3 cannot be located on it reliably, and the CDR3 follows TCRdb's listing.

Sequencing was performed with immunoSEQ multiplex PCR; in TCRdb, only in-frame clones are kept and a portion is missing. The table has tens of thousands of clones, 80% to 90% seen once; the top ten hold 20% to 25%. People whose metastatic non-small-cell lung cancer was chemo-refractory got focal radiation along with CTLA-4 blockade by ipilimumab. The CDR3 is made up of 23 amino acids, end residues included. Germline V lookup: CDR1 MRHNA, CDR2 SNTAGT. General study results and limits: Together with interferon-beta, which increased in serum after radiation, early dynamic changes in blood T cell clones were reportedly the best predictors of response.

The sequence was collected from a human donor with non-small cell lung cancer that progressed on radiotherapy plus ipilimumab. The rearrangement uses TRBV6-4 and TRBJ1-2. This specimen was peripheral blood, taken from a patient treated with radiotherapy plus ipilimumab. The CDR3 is CASSDSRRRTNYGYTFVSYGYTF.